The sequence of this TCR beta chain was determined in a study of long-term antiretroviral therapy in people with HIV. All donors provided no fewer than one pre-ART and no fewer than two post-ART PBMC samples. The CDR3 extends over 17 amino acids. V dropped 4 bases and J dropped 2 bases, with 20 bases sitting between them. The V gene's germline CDR1 is LGHNA and CDR2 YNFKEQ. The run of the v3.0 immunoSEQ assay was at survey level. This table comes from immunoSEQ multiplex PCR, and its TCRdb copy is limited to in-frame clones, with some not included. The table has roughly 25,000 clones, around 76% seen once.

The sequence came from a woman aged 40 to 55 with HIV. The genes are TRBV4-2 and TRBJ1-2; D uncertain. The material sequenced was unsorted PBMCs, taken 0.5 years after starting antiretroviral therapy. In DNA, the CDR3 is TGTGCCAGCAGCCGAGAGATGGGCCGGTGGCAGAACTATGGCTACACCTTC. The encoded protein is CASSREMGRWQNYGYTF.